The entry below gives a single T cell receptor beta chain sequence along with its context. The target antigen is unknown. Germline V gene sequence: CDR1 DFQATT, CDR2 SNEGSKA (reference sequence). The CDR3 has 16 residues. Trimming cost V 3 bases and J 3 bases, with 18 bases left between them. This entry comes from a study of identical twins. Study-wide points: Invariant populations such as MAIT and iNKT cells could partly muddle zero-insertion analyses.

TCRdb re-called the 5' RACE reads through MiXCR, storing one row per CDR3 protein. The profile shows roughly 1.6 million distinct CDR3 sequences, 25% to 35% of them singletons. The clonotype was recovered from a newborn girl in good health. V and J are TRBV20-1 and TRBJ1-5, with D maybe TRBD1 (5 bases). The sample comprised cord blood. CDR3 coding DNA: TGCAGTGCTAGTCCGGTTTGGGGCGGCGACAATCAGCCCCAGCATTTT. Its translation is CSASPVWGGDNQPQHF.